This is a list of T cell receptor beta chains from one sample in a study of cytomegalovirus exposure and HLA in healthy donors. Sequenced by immunoSEQ multiplex PCR; TCRdb stores in-frame clones only, minus some. This sample's clone table lists about 140,000 clones. Specimen: PBMCs. These receptor sequences come from a male donor in good health and CMV-seronegative. The CDR3 runs from the conserved cysteine through the conserved F or W. D genes are given only for firm matches.

V	D	J	DNA	CDR3
TRBV27	NA	TRBJ2-7	TGTGCCAGCAGTTTATTTCAGGGGTCCTACGAGCAGTACTTC	CASSLFQGSYEQYF
TRBV2	NA	TRBJ1-1	TGTGCCAGCAGTGAACAGGGGTACTCTGAAGCTTTCTTT	CASSEQGYSEAFF
TRBV7-2	NA	TRBJ2-2	TGTGCCAGCAGCTTAGACTCCCTGAACACCGGGGAGCTGTTTTTT	CASSLDSLNTGELFF
TRBV5-1	TRBD2	TRBJ2-1	TGCGCCAGCAGCTTGTCGCTAGCGGGGGGTCACAATGAGCAGTTCTTC	CASSLSLAGGHNEQFF
TRBV18	NA	TRBJ2-7	TGTGCCAGCTCAGGGAGACACCCCTACGAGCAGTACTTC	CASSGRHPYEQYF
TRBV6-4	NA	TRBJ2-7	TGTGCCAGCAGTGAAAGACACTACGAGCAGTACTTC	CASSERHYEQYF
TRBV27	TRBD1	TRBJ1-2	TGTGCCAGCAGTCAGGGACAGGGAAACTATGGCTACACCTTC	CASSQGQGNYGYTF
TRBV18	NA	TRBJ1-2	TGTGCCAGCTCACCACCTACGGGGGTCAACTATGGCTACACCTTC	CASSPPTGVNYGYTF
TRBV28	NA	TRBJ1-1	TGTGCCAGCAGTTTGGCCATGAACACTGAAGCTTTCTTT	CASSLAMNTEAFF
TRBV10-1	TRBD1	TRBJ2-7	TGCGCCAGCAGCCACAGGGGAGTCCACGAGCAGTACTTC	CASSHRGVHEQYF
TRBV5-1	NA	TRBJ2-7	TGCGCCAGCAGCTGGAACAGGGCCTACGAGCAGTACTTC	CASSWNRAYEQYF
TRBV10-3	NA	TRBJ2-5	TGTGCCATCAGTGAGTCTGTGGGGGGAGAGACCCAGTACTTC	CAISESVGGETQYF
TRBV6-1	TRBD1	TRBJ1-5	TGTGCCAGCACCTCATCAGGGGGCCCGGAGCCCCAGCATTTT	CASTSSGGPEPQHF
TRBV7-3	NA	TRBJ1-2	TGTGCCAGCAGCCTGGGGACAATTAGAAACTATGGCTACACCTTC	CASSLGTIRNYGYTF
TRBV28	NA	TRBJ1-5	TGTGCCAGCAGTTTTGGGGAGTTGGGCAATCAGCCCCAGCATTTT	CASSFGELGNQPQHF
TRBV9	TRBD2	TRBJ2-2	TGTGCCAGCAGCTCTTTCGGGACTACGAACACCGGGGAGCTGTTTTTT	CASSSFGTTNTGELFF
TRBV29-1	NA	TRBJ1-2	TGCAGCGTTGAAGACAGGGCGGGCTACACCTTC	CSVEDRAGYTF
TRBV9	TRBD2	TRBJ2-3	TGTGCCAGCAGCGTAGCTAGCGGTGGGTATACGCAGTATTTT	CASSVASGGYTQYF
TRBV29-1	TRBD2	TRBJ2-1	TGCAGCGTTGAACCAGGGCTAGCGGCCCCCTACAATGAGCAGTTCTTC	CSVEPGLAAPYNEQFF
TRBV9	TRBD1	TRBJ1-6	TGTGCCAGCAGCGTAGAAGGACAGGGAGTTTCACCCCTCCACTTT	CASSVEGQGVSPLHF